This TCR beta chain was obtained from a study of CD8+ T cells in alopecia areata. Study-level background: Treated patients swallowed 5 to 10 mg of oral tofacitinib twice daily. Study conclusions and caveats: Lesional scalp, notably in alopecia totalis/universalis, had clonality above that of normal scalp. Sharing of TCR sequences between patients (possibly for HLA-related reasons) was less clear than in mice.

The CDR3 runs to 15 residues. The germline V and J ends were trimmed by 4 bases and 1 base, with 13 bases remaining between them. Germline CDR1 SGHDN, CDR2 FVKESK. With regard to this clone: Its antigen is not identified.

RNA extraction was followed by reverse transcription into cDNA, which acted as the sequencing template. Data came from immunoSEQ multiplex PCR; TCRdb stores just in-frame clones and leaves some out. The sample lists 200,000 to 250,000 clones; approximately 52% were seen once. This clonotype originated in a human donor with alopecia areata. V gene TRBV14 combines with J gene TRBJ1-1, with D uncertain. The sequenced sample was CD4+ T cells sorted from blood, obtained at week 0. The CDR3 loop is CASSPTNRENTEAFF. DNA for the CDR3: TGTGCCAGCAGCCCCACCAACCGGGAGAACACTGAAGCTTTCTTT.